Described below is a single T cell receptor (beta chain) sequence and its context. Its target is not known. Expressed TCRB transcripts were sequenced because the isolated RNA had all been reverse transcribed beforehand. Generated by immunoSEQ multiplex PCR, the TCRdb table keeps only in-frame clones and is missing some. This sample has about 160,000 clones, with 63% found just once. The CDR3 loop spans 16 amino acids. V gave up 2 bases and J gave up 3 bases; unmatched junction bases: 9. Per germline, CDR1 GTSNPN and CDR2 SVGIG (reference sequence). Central memory, naive, regulatory and stem cell-like memory CD4+ cells were sorted by CD45RO/CCR7/CD25/CD127/CD95/CD27. These data come from a study of beta chain features in type 1 diabetes. Study observations and caveats: TCRB CDR3 length was moderately but significantly reduced in all four CD4+ subsets of Type 1 diabetes patients. It was among patients, rather than healthy donors, that naive, central memory and Treg TCRB repertoires appeared more similar. Insertions were fewer and deletions more numerous at VDJ junctions in type 1 diabetes patients.

The gene calls are TRBV30 and TRBJ2-1; 8 bases agree with TRBD2. The clonotype comes from a man aged 25 to 40 with type 1 diabetes. Sequencing was carried out using naive CD4+ T cells from blood. The CDR3 spells CAWSLARTSSYNEQFF. The DNA of the CDR3 is TGTGCCTGGAGTCTAGCGAGGACTAGCAGCTACAATGAGCAGTTCTTC.